The present T cell receptor beta chain was sequenced within a study of blood T cell repertoires in COVID-19. Per the original methods: Nucleated cell number was recorded as an estimate derived from reference gene primer amplification. Produced via immunoSEQ multiplex PCR; TCRdb's table is partial and in-frame only. That table gives V, J and clone size, and the DNA gave D and trimming. Of some 180,000 clones listed, roughly four fifths are singletons. Germline V gene sequence: CDR1 MNHEY, CDR2 SVGEGT. V lost 4 bases to trimming and J lost 3 bases, with 9 bases between them. The CDR3 length is 13 residues.

The origin of this receptor is a woman between 35 and 50 years old with COVID-19, enrolled during active disease. The V and J genes are TRBV6-2 or TRBV6-3 and TRBJ1-1; D call uncertain. Sequences were obtained from peripheral blood. CDR3 sequence: CASSLVVYTEAFF. Written as DNA, the CDR3 is TGTGCCAGCAGTTTGGTAGTCTACACTGAAGCTTTCTTT.